The 29 T cell receptor beta chains presented below share a single source sample, sequenced in a study of CD8+ T cells in alopecia areata (dated by TCRdb to 2017 to 2018). The library came from the immunoSEQ multiplex PCR assay. RNA was extracted from all samples and reverse transcribed into cDNA as template for TCR sequencing. The clones in this table, taken by TCRdb from immuneACCESS, are in-frame only. Not every clone is retained; where verified, under half of the shortfall comes from an unresolved V gene, and the cause of the rest is unknown. For this sample the table gives about 140,000 clones, of which 70% to 90% were detected only once. The top ten constitute about 13% of the sample. Per the publication, the time point label means: about four weeks on oral tofacitinib. This specimen's treatment or condition label, interpreted: oral pan-JAK inhibitor, 5-10 mg twice daily. This material consisted of CD8+ T cells sorted from blood, taken at week 4, from a patient treated with tofacitinib. These receptors originate from a human donor with alopecia areata.

V is TRBV7-6 and J is TRBJ2-3; D gene ambiguous. CDR3 length: 12 residues. Germline values: CDR1 SGHVS, CDR2 FNYEAQ. V dropped 0 bases and J dropped 6 bases, with 4 bases sitting between them. CDR3 in amino acids: CASSLALDTQYF. DNA for the CDR3: TGTGCCAGCAGCTTAGCTCTTGATACGCAGTATTTT.

V is TRBV29-1 and J is TRBJ2-5; 8 bases map to TRBD1. The germline V gene encodes CDR1 SQVTM and CDR2 ANQGSEA. The CDR3 spans 13 residues. V lost 5 bases and J lost 5; bases outside the gene matches: 7. Here the CDR3 reads CSVPTGAGETQYF. The CDR3 DNA is TGCAGCGTTCCGACAGGGGCTGGGGAGACCCAGTACTTC. Filled out from reference TRBV29-1 and TRBJ2-5, the complete variable domain reads SAVISQKPSRDICQRGTSLTIQCQVDSQVTMMFWYRQQPGQSLTLIATANQGSEATYESGFVIDKFPISRPNLTFSTLTVSNMSPEDSSIYLCSVPTGAGETQYFGPGTRLLVL.

The chain recombines TRBV29-1 with TRBJ1-5, with D possibly being TRBD1 (6 bases). This CDR3 has 13 residues. Germline CDR1 SQVTM, CDR2 ANQGSEA. The germline V and J ends were trimmed by 6 bases and 6 bases, with 15 bases remaining between them. The CDR3 here is CSVSEGGVQPQHF. CDR3 DNA sequence: TGCAGCGTCTCGGAGGGGGGCGTTCAGCCCCAGCATTTT.

The chain recombines TRBV25-1 with TRBJ2-5; D unresolved. CDR3 length equals 14 residues. Trimming removed 0 bases at V and 4 bases at J, with 9 bases between. Per germline, CDR1 MGHDK and CDR2 SYGVNS. CDR3 in DNA: TGTGCCAGCAGTGAATATGGACCCGGAGAGACCCAGTACTTC. Protein sequence: CASSEYGPGETQYF.

This clone was detected only once. V usage is TRBV9 and J usage is TRBJ2-2; a weak D match, TRBD2 (5 bases). The germline CDR1 and CDR2 sequences are SGDLS and YYNGEE. This CDR3 comprises 16 residues. V lost 1 base, J lost 0 bases, and 10 bases lay in between. For the CDR3, the DNA is TGTGCCAGCAGCGTAAGTCGGGAACCGAACACCGGGGAGCTGTTTTTT. This translates into CASSVSREPNTGELFF.

The rearrangement uses TRBV7-9 and TRBJ2-6; TRBD1 matches 9 bases. V dropped 5 bases and J dropped 17; count of bases not matched to a gene: 10. The CDR3 extends over 13 amino acids. Germline values: CDR1 SEHNR, CDR2 FQNEAQ (reference sequence). The CDR3: CASSGGQGLYMTF. DNA for the CDR3: TGTGCCAGCAGCGGGGGACAGGGCCTCTATATGACTTTC.

This chain connects TRBV13 to TRBJ2-1, with TRBD2 matching over 8 bases. This CDR3 spans 15 amino acids. J lost 6 bases, V lost 5 bases, and 9 bases had no gene match. Germline V gene data show CDR1 as PRHDT and CDR2 as FYEKMQ (reference sequence). The CDR3 loop reads CASSPRKRGSNEQFF. The CDR3 DNA reads as TGTGCCAGCAGCCCTCGGAAGCGGGGGTCCAATGAGCAGTTCTTC.

This chain joins TRBV7-9 and TRBJ2-7; D not certain. The CDR3 is made up of 14 amino acids. CDR1 SEHNR and CDR2 FQNEAQ come from the germline V gene (reference sequence). V was trimmed by 0 bases and J by 5 bases, leaving 11 bases between them. DNA of the CDR3: TGTGCCAGCAGCTTAGCGCTCAGGTCCCACGAGCAGTACTTC. It translates to CASSLALRSHEQYF.

The V and J genes are TRBV9 and TRBJ2-7; D might be TRBD1 or TRBD2, each matching 5 bases. The CDR3 is made up of 15 amino acids. With 4 bases removed from V and 7 bases from J, the gap between germline ends came to 21 bases. CDR1 and CDR2 (germline): SGDLS, YYNGEE. The CDR3 DNA sequence: TGTGCCAGCAGCCCCATGGGAGCCGATGAGGGGGAGCAGTACTTC. Residues: CASSPMGADEGEQYF.

This rearrangement joins TRBV7-8 to TRBJ1-1; 11 nucleotides line up with TRBD1. Germline-derived CDR1 and CDR2 are SGHVS and FQNEAQ. J was trimmed by 6 bases and V by 5 bases; bases with no gene match: 11. The CDR3 has 16 amino acids. CDR3 sequence (DNA): TGTGCCAGCAGCCCTAATCCTGGACAGGGGGCAGCTGAAGCTTTCTTT. It codes for CASSPNPGQGAAEAFF. Drawing the rest from reference TRBV7-8 and TRBJ1-1, the complete variable domain is GAGVSQSPRYKVAKRGQDVALRCDPISGHVSLFWYQQALGQGPEFLTYFQNEAQLDKSGLPSDRFFAERPEGSVSTLKIQRTQQEDSAVYLCASSPNPGQGAAEAFFGQGTRLTVV.

The CDR3 DNA reads as TGTGCCAGTAGTATAGCTACTGAGCAGTTCTTC. Its translation is CASSIATEQFF. The chain has TRBV19 and TRBJ2-1; D gene uncertain. V dropped 1 base and J dropped 9 bases, with 4 bases sitting between them. Germline assignment: CDR1 LNHDA and CDR2 SQIVND (reference sequence). The CDR3 contains 11 residues.

In nucleotides, the CDR3 is TGCAGCGTTAACAGGGGCGATGAGCAGTTCTTC. Translation: CSVNRGDEQFF. The J gene is TRBJ2-1, the V gene TRBV29-1; 7 bases fit TRBD1. V gave up 5 bases and J gave up 8 bases; unmatched junction bases: 3. Per germline, CDR1 SQVTM and CDR2 ANQGSEA. This CDR3 spans 11 amino acids.

The chain has TRBV27 and TRBJ1-2; a weak D match, TRBD1 (6 bases). V dropped 5 bases and J dropped 7 bases, with 14 bases sitting between them. CDR3 size: 13 residues. The germline CDR1 and CDR2 sequences are MNHEY and SMNVEV (reference sequence). The CDR3 DNA sequence: TGTGCCAGCAGTCCACAGGACAGTCCTGGCTACACCTTC. Its translation is CASSPQDSPGYTF.

The rearrangement joins TRBV14 to TRBJ2-1; TRBD2 is a possible D gene (5 bases). The CDR3 has 16 amino acids. The V and J ends lost 4 bases and 3 bases respectively, with 16 bases between them. CDR1 and CDR2 from the germline V gene are SGHDN and FVKESK. DNA for the CDR3: TGTGCCAGCAGCCTTCATTGGAGAGGGCACTACAATGAGCAGTTCTTC. This codes for CASSLHWRGHYNEQFF.

V gene TRBV6-1 combines with J gene TRBJ1-6; a possible D gene is TRBD1 (6 bases). CDR3 size: 13 residues. Deletions cut 4 bases from V and 8 bases from J, with 9 bases between. CDR1 and CDR2 (germline): MNHNS, SASEGT. CDR3 in amino acids: CASSAPGDSPLHF. The CDR3 region has the DNA TGTGCCAGCAGTGCCCCAGGGGATTCACCCCTCCACTTT.

This chain uses TRBV7-9 with TRBJ2-3, with 7 positions matching TRBD1. V lost 3 bases, J lost 0 bases, and 3 bases stayed unmatched. The CDR3 is made up of 15 amino acids. CDR1 is SEHNR, CDR2 FQNEAQ, per germline (reference sequence). This CDR3 reads CASSFLTGSTDTQYF. CDR3 nucleotide sequence: TGTGCCAGCAGCTTCCTGACAGGGAGCACAGATACGCAGTATTTT.

The chain is built from TRBV5-1 and TRBJ2-7; the D is unclear. The CDR3 has 12 amino acids. CDR1 SGHRS and CDR2 YFSETQ come from the germline V gene. Trimming took 4 bases from V and 5 from J, leaving 10 bases between them. The CDR3 nucleotides are TGCGCCAGCAGCCTCGGAGATAACGAGCAGTACTTC. Its translation is CASSLGDNEQYF.

V is TRBV7-8 and J is TRBJ2-5; TRBD1 matches at 7 bases. Germline values: CDR1 SGHVS, CDR2 FQNEAQ. CDR3 length: 14 amino acids. The junction had 3 bases not matched to a gene; V was cut back by 4 bases and J by 1 base. DNA of the CDR3: TGTGCCAGCAGCTACCGGGACAGCCAAGAGACCCAGTACTTC. This sequence encodes CASSYRDSQETQYF.

The genes are TRBV5-4 and TRBJ1-1; tentatively, D is TRBD1 (5 bases). Germline assignment: CDR1 SGHNT and CDR2 YYREEE (reference sequence). V was clipped by 4 bases and J by 4 bases, with 14 bases between them. The CDR3 is 14 amino acids. CDR3 loop: CASSARGLGTEAFF. CDR3 sequence (DNA): TGTGCCAGCAGCGCCCGGGGGTTAGGCACTGAAGCTTTCTTT.

The V call is TRBV5-1, the J call TRBJ2-2; no reliable D call. The V and J ends lost 0 bases and 0 bases respectively, with 9 bases between them. The germline CDR1 and CDR2 sequences are SGHRS and YFSETQ. The CDR3 loop spans 16 amino acids. This CDR3 is CASSLASVANTGELFF. CDR3 bases: TGCGCCAGCAGCTTGGCATCCGTCGCGAACACCGGGGAGCTGTTTTTT.

The V call is TRBV5-6, the J call TRBJ2-1; no clear D gene. The V end lost 4 bases, the J end lost 5 bases, and 13 bases lay between the germline ends. Germline CDR1 is SGHDT and CDR2 is YYEEEE. CDR3 length equals 14 residues. The CDR3 DNA sequence: TGTGCCAGCAGCAAATGGACCACCGACAATGAGCAGTTCTTC. Its translation is CASSKWTTDNEQFF.

J is TRBJ1-1 and V is TRBV6-5; D is uncertain. The V end was cut by 0 bases, the J end by 8 bases, with 16 bases between. From germline, CDR1 is MNHEY and CDR2 SVGAGI. This CDR3 comprises 15 residues. The CDR3 sequence: CASSYSASPGGEAFF. The CDR3 DNA sequence: TGTGCCAGCAGTTACTCGGCCTCCCCTGGCGGCGAAGCTTTCTTT.

This clone was detected once. The chain carries TRBV6-1 and TRBJ2-7, with D uncertain. The V gene's germline CDR1 is MNHNS and CDR2 SASEGT. Trimming shortened V by 4 bases and J by 0 bases, and 10 bases separated the two germline ends. CDR3 length equals 14 residues. The CDR3 region has the DNA TGTGCCAGCAGTGGATTGGCGAACTCCTACGAGCAGTACTTC. Encoded protein: CASSGLANSYEQYF.

The V call is TRBV29-1, the J call TRBJ2-7; 7 positions agree with TRBD1. The V gene's germline CDR1 is SQVTM and CDR2 ANQGSEA. V dropped 7 bases and J dropped 1; count of bases not matched to a gene: 4. The CDR3 runs to 12 residues. Here the CDR3 DNA reads TGCAGCGGAGGGGACAGTTCCTACGAGCAGTACTTC. Protein sequence: CSGGDSSYEQYF.

This sequence joins TRBV9 and TRBJ1-2; 7 bases map to TRBD1. CDR3 size: 16 residues. The V gene's germline CDR1 is SGDLS and CDR2 YYNGEE. V lost 2 bases, J lost 4 bases, and 11 bases stayed unmatched. CDR3 sequence (DNA): TGTGCCAGCAGCGTCAGCAAAATGACAGGGTCCTATGGCTACACCTTC. Amino acids: CASSVSKMTGSYGYTF.

This rearrangement joins TRBV27 to TRBJ2-3; TRBD2 aligns across 13 bases. CDR1 and CDR2 (germline): MNHEY, SMNVEV (reference sequence). The CDR3 is made up of 21 amino acids. V gave up 2 bases and J gave up 1 base; unmatched junction bases: 15. The CDR3 spells CASSLRGVRTSGRSGTDTQYF. CDR3 nucleotide sequence: TGTGCCAGCAGTTTAAGAGGCGTTAGGACTAGCGGGAGATCGGGCACAGATACGCAGTATTTT.

V and J are TRBV4-1 and TRBJ2-4; possible D gene TRBD1, 6 bases. Germline V gene sequence: CDR1 MGHRA, CDR2 YSYEKL. V lost 1 base to trimming and J lost 0 bases, with 13 bases between them. The CDR3 totals 17 residues. CDR3 DNA sequence: TGCGCCAGCAGCCAAGGTGTGAACAGGGAAGCCAAAAACATTCAGTACTTC. Encoded protein: CASSQGVNREAKNIQYF.

The chain recombines TRBV5-1 with TRBJ2-1, with D perhaps TRBD1 (6 bases). Germline CDR1 reads SGHRS; CDR2 reads YFSETQ. The length of the CDR3 is 16 residues. V was cut by 1 base and J by 0 bases, with 11 bases left in between. The CDR3 DNA follows: TGCGCCAGCAGCTTGATCCAGGGGCCCTCCTACAATGAGCAGTTCTTC. The encoded protein is CASSLIQGPSYNEQFF.

V usage is TRBV29-1 and J usage is TRBJ2-3, with TRBD2 identical over 7 bases. Germline V gene data show CDR1 as SQVTM and CDR2 as ANQGSEA. V shed 3 bases and J 10 bases; nucleotides not matched to a gene: 7. This CDR3 contains 12 residues. The CDR3 sequence: CSVEVSAGAQYF. CDR3 nucleotide sequence: TGCAGCGTTGAGGTGTCGGCGGGAGCGCAGTATTTT.